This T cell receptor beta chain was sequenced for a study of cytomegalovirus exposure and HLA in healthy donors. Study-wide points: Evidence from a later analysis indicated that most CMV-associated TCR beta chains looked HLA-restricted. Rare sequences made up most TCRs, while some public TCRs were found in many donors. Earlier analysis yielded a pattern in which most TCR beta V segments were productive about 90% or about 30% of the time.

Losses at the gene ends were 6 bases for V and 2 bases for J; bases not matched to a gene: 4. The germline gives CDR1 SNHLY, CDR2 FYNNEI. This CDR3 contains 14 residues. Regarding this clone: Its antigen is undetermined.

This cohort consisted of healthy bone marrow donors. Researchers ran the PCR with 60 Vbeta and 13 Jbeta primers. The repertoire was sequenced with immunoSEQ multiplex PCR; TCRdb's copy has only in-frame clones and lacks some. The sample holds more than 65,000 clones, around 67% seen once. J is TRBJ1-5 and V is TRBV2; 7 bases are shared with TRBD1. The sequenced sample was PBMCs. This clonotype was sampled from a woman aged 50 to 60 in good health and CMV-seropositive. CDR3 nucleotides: TGTGCCAGCAGGGAACAGGGGCGCAATCAGCCCCAGCATTTT. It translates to CASREQGRNQPQHF.